This entry is about one TCR beta chain. Trimming removed 3 bases at V and 10 bases at J, with 16 bases between. The germline CDR1 and CDR2 sequences are DFQATT and SNEGSKA (reference sequence). The CDR3 covers 14 residues. Participant ages covered roughly 18 to 90 years across 25 or so US areas. During the 2 weeks before they entered the study, exposed participants had met someone with a PCR-confirmed or clinician-diagnosed COVID-19 case. This sample is drawn from a study of blood T cell repertoires in COVID-19. Clones were sequenced by immunoSEQ multiplex PCR, and TCRdb holds only the in-frame ones, with some missing. The sample shows roughly 150,000 clones, roughly 87% of them seen only once.

What was sequenced was PBMCs or T cells enriched from blood (not recorded which). The rearrangement links TRBV20-1 to TRBJ1-6, with a possible D match to TRBD1 (5 bases). This receptor was obtained from a woman in her thirties or forties who had been exposed to COVID-19. CDR3 residues: CSASTSEGRSPLHF. CDR3 coding DNA: TGCAGTGCTAGTACCTCGGAGGGGAGATCACCCCTCCACTTT.